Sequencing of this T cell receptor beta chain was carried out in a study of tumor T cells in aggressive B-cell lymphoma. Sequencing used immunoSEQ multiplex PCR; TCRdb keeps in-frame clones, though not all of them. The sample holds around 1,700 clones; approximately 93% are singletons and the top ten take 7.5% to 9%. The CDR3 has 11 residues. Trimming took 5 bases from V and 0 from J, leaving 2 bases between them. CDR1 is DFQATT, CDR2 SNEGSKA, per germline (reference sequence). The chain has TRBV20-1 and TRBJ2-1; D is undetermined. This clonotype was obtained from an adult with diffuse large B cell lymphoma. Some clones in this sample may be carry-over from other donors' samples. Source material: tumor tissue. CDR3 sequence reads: CSALSYNEQFF. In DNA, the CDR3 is TGCAGTGCTCTCTCCTACAATGAGCAGTTCTTC.